A single sample gave rise to the 11 T cell receptor beta chains below, sequenced in a study of T cells in Graves' hyperthyroidism and ophthalmopathy. RNA transcripts yielded amplified TCR beta CDR3 regions. TCR CDR3 underwent first-round RT-PCR with the HTBI primer set. TCRdb re-analysed the multiplex PCR reads in MiXCR, keeping a single row per CDR3 protein. Here the sample spans around 350,000 distinct CDR3 sequences, about 18% being singletons. The sample was blood. These receptors came from a young woman with Graves' hyperthyroidism.

This clonotype was picked up many times. CDR3 DNA: TGTGCCTGGAGTGTAGGAATAGCCCAGCCCCAGCATTTT. Protein sequence: CAWSVGIAQPQHF. The chain is built from TRBV30 and TRBJ1-5; D gene ambiguous. The CDR3 runs 13 residues. Between the trimmed V and J ends, which lost 0 bases and 7 bases, there was a span of 10 bases. Germline assignment: CDR1 GTSNPN and CDR2 SVGIG (reference sequence).

J is TRBJ2-5 and V is TRBV20-1, with 7 nucleotides matching TRBD2. The germline CDR1 and CDR2 sequences are DFQATT and SNEGSKA (reference sequence). The junction had 11 bases not matched to a gene; V was cut back by 6 bases and J by 4 bases. The CDR3 loop spans 14 amino acids. CDR3 nucleotides: TGCAGTGCGCCGGGGGGTTCATGGGGAGAGACCCAGTACTTC. As protein: CSAPGGSWGETQYF.

The chain uses TRBV3-1 and TRBJ1-2; D may be TRBD1 (5 bases). This CDR3 spans 17 amino acids. Trimming removed 1 base at V and 1 base at J, with 16 bases between. Germline V lookup: CDR1 LGHDT, CDR2 YNNKEL (reference sequence). The CDR3 reads CASSQGSRGRINYGYTF. CDR3 DNA: TGTGCCAGCAGCCAAGGGTCGAGGGGTCGCATTAACTATGGCTACACCTTC.

The sample holds many counts of this clonotype. The J gene is TRBJ2-5, the V gene TRBV18, with D possibly matching TRBD1 (6 bases). V was pared by 0 bases and J by 6 bases, with 8 bases between. The germline V gene encodes CDR1 KGHSH and CDR2 LQKENI. This CDR3 comprises 13 residues. The CDR3 coding sequence is TGTGCCAGCTCACCACCAGGACAGCAGACCCAGTACTTC. This sequence encodes CASSPPGQQTQYF.

This clonotype was counted at least ten times. This chain uses TRBV5-1 with TRBJ1-1; D possibly corresponds to TRBD1 (6 bases). This CDR3 is 15 amino acids long. V lost 4 bases and J lost 0, with 13 bases in between. The germline V gene encodes CDR1 SGHRS and CDR2 YFSETQ. The CDR3 region has the DNA TGCGCCAGCAGCCCCCAAGGGGGGATGAACACTGAAGCTTTCTTT. Its protein is CASSPQGGMNTEAFF.

This clonotype was found many times. The V and J genes are TRBV28 and TRBJ1-2; 8 nucleotides agree with TRBD1. From germline, CDR1 is MDHEN and CDR2 SYDVKM. The CDR3 spans 14 residues. The J segment lost 3 bases and the V segment lost 3 bases, leaving 3 bases of the junction unmatched. The DNA of the CDR3 is TGTGCCAGCAGTTTGTCGGGACAGGACTATGGCTACACCTTC. This gives the protein CASSLSGQDYGYTF.

This clonotype was counted ten times or more. The chain employs TRBV20-1 and TRBJ2-7, with D possibly matching TRBD1 (5 bases). The germline V gene has CDR1 DFQATT and CDR2 SNEGSKA (reference sequence). Trimming shortened V by 6 bases and J by 3 bases, and 15 bases separated the two germline ends. This CDR3 has 13 amino acids. CDR3 region: CSASVGPNYEQYF. DNA for the CDR3: TGCAGTGCGTCGGTGGGGCCTAACTACGAGCAGTACTTC.

The sample holds many counts of this clonotype. CDR3 residues: CASSYNQRGYNQETQYF. In nucleotides, the CDR3 is TGTGCCAGCAGTTACAACCAGCGGGGGTACAACCAAGAGACCCAGTACTTC. The rearrangement joins TRBV6-2 or TRBV6-3 to TRBJ2-5; 8 bases map to TRBD2. With V trimmed by 2 bases and J by 0 bases, 8 bases remained unmatched. CDR1 and CDR2 from the germline V gene are MNHEY and SVGEGT. The CDR3 extends over 17 amino acids.

As to this clonotype: A read error may explain this, as a much larger clone is one base away. The chain links TRBV12-3 or TRBV12-4 to TRBJ1-1; perhaps TRBD1 as D (5 bases). This CDR3 is built from 13 residues. DNA for the CDR3: TGTGCCAGCAGTTTAGACAGGATCGCTGAAGCTTGCTTT. Translation gives CASSLDRIAEACF.

This chain links TRBV12-3 or TRBV12-4 with TRBJ2-7; D is perhaps TRBD2 (5 bases). Deletions cut 6 bases from V and 5 bases from J, with 11 bases between. The CDR3 consists of 12 residues. Here the CDR3 DNA reads TGTGCCAGCAGGACCGGGATCGACGAGCAGTACTTC. Its translation: CASRTGIDEQYF.

This clonotype was seen more than once but under ten times. The chain links TRBV13 to TRBJ2-5; D is possibly TRBD1 or TRBD2 (6 bases each). From germline, CDR1 is PRHDT and CDR2 FYEKMQ (reference sequence). Trimming cost V 0 bases and J 4 bases, with 12 bases left between them. This CDR3 contains 15 residues. The CDR3 protein is CASSLGGGMGETQYF. The CDR3 bases are TGTGCCAGCAGCTTAGGAGGGGGGATGGGAGAGACCCAGTACTTC.